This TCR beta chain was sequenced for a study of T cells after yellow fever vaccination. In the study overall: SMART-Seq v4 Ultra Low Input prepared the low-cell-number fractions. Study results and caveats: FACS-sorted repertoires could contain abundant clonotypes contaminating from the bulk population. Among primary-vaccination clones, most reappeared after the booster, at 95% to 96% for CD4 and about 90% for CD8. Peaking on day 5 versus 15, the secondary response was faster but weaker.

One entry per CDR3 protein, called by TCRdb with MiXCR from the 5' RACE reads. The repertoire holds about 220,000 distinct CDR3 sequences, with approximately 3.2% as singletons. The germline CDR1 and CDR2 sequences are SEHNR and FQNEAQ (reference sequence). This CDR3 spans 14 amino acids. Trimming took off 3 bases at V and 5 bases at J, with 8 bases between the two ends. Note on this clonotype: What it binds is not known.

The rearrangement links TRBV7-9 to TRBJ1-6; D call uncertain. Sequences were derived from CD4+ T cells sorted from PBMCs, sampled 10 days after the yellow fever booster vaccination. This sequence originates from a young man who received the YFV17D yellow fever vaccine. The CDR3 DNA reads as TGTGCCAGCAGCTTCGGGAGAGATAATTCACCCCTCCACTTT. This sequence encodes CASSFGRDNSPLHF.